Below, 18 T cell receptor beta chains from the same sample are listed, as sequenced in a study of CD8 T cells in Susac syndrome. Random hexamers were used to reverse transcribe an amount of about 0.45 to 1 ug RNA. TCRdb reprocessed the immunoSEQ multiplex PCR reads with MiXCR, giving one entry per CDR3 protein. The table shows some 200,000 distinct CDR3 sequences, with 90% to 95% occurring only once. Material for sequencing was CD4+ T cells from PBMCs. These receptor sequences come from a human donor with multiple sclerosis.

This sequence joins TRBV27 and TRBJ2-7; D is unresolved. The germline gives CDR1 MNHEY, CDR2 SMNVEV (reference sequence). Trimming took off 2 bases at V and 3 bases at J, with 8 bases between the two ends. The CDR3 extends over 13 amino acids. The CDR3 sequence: CASSLAIGYEQYF. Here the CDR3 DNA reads TGTGCCAGCAGTTTAGCAATCGGCTACGAGCAGTACTTC.

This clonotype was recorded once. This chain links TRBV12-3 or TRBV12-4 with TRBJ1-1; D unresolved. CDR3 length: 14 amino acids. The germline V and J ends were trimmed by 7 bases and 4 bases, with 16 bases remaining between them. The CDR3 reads CASTSGRASTEAFF. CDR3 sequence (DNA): TGTGCCAGCACCTCCGGGAGGGCGAGCACTGAAGCTTTCTTT.

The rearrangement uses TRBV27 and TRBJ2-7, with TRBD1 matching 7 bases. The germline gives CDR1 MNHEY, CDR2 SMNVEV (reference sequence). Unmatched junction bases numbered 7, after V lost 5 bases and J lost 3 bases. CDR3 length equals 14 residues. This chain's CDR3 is CASSPAGGNYEQYF. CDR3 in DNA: TGTGCCAGCAGTCCAGCAGGGGGAAACTACGAGCAGTACTTC.

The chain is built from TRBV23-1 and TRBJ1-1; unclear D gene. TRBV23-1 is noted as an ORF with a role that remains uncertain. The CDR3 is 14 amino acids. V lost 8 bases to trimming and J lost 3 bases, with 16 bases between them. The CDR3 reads CASHRGREDTEAFF. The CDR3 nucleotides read TGCGCCAGCCACCGAGGACGAGAGGACACTGAAGCTTTCTTT.

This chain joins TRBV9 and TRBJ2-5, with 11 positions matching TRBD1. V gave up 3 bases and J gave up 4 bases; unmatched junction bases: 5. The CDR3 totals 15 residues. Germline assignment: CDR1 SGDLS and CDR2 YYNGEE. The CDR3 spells CASSGRGTGGETQYF. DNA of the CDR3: TGTGCCAGCAGCGGAAGGGGGACAGGGGGAGAGACCCAGTACTTC.

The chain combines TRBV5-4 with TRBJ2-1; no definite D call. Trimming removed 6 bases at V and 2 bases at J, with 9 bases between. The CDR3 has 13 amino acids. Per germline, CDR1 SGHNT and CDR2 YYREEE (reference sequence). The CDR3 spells CASNSPTYNEQFF. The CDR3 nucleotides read TGTGCCAGCAACTCACCTACCTACAATGAGCAGTTCTTC.

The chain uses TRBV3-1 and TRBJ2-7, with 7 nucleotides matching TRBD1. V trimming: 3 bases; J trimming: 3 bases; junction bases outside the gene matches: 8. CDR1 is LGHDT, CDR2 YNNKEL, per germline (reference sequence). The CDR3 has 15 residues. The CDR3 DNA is TGTGCCAGCAGCCAGACGACAGGGCTTAACTACGAGCAGTACTTC. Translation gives CASSQTTGLNYEQYF.

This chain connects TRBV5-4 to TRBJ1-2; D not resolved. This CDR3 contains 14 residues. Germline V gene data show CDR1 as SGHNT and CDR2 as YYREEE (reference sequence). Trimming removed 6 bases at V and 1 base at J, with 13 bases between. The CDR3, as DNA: TGTGCCAGCACCCTGGGGAACCGTAACTATGGCTACACCTTC. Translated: CASTLGNRNYGYTF. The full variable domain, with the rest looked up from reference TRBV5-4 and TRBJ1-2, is ETGVTQSPTHLIKTRGQQVTLRCSSQSGHNTVSWYQQALGQGPQFIFQYYREEENGRGNFPPRFSGLQFPNYSSELNVNALELDDSALYLCASTLGNRNYGYTFGSGTRLTVV.

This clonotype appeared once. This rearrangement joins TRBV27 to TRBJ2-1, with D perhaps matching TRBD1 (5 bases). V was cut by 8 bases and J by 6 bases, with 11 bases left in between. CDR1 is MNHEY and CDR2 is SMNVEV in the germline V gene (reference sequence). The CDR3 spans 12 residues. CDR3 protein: CASQGSGNEQFF. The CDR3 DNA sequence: TGTGCCAGCCAGGGATCCGGCAATGAGCAGTTCTTC.

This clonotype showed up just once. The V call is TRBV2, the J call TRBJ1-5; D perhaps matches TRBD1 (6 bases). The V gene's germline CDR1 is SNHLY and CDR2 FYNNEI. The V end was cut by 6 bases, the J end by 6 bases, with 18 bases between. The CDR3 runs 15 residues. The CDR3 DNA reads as TGTGCCAGCAGCATCATGGACAGCCCAGCTCAGCCCCAGCATTTT. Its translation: CASSIMDSPAQPQHF.

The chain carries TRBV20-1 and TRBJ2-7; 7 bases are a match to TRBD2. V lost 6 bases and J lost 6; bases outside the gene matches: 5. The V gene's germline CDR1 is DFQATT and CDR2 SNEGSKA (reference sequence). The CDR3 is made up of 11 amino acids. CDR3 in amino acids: CSARTRSEQYF. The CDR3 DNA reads TGCAGTGCCAGGACTAGAAGCGAGCAGTACTTC.

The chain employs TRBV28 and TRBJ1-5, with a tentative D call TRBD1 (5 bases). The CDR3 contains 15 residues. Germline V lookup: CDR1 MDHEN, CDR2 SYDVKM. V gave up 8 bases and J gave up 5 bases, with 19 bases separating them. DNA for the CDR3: TGTGCCAGCGGCTACAGGCCCCGGGGGGATCAGCCCCAGCATTTT. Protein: CASGYRPRGDQPQHF.

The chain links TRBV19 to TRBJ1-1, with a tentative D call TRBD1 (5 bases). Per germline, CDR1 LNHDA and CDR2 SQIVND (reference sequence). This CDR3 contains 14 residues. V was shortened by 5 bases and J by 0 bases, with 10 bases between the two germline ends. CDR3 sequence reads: CASSPPTVNTEAFF. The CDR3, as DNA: TGTGCCAGTAGTCCCCCGACAGTGAACACTGAAGCTTTCTTT. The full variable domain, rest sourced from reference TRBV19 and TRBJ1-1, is DGGITQSPKYLFRKEGQNVTLSCEQNLNHDAMYWYRQDPGQGLRLIYYSQIVNDFQKGDIAEGYSVSREKKESFPLTVTSAQKNPTAFYLCASSPPTVNTEAFFGQGTRLTVV.

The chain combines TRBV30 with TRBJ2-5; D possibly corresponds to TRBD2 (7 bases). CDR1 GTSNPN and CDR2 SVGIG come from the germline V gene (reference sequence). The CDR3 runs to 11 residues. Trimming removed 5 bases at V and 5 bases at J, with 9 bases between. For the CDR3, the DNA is TGTGCCTGGGGGAGGGGGGAGACCCAGTACTTC. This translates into CAWGRGETQYF.

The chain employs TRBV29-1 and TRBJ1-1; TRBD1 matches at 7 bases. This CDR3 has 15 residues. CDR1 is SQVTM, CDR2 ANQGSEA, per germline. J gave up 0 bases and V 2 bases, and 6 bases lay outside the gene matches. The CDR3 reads CSVEIGRGVNTEAFF. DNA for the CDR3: TGCAGCGTTGAAATAGGCAGGGGGGTGAACACTGAAGCTTTCTTT. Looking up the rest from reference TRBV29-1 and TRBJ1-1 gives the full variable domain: SAVISQKPSRDICQRGTSLTIQCQVDSQVTMMFWYRQQPGQSLTLIATANQGSEATYESGFVIDKFPISRPNLTFSTLTVSNMSPEDSSIYLCSVEIGRGVNTEAFFGQGTRLTVV.

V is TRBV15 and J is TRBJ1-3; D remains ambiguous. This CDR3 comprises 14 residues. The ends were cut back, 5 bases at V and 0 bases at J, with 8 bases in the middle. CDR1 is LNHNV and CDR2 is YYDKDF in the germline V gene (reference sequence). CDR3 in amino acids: CATSDRVSGNTIYF. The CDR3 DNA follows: TGTGCCACCAGCGATAGGGTCTCTGGAAACACCATATATTTT.

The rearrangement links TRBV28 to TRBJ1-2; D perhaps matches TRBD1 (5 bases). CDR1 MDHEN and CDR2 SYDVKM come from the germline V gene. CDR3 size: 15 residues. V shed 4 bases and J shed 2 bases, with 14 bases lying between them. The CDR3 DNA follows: TGTGCCAGCAGTTCATTCGGGGGGTTCAACTATGGCTACACCTTC. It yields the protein CASSSFGGFNYGYTF.

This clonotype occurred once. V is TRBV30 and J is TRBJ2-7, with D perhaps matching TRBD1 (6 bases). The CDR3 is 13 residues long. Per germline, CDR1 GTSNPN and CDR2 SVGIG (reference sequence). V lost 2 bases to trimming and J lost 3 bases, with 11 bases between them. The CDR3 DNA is TGTGCCTGGAGTCCCGACAGGATCTACGAGCAGTACTTC. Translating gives CAWSPDRIYEQYF.